This TCR beta chain was identified during a study of CXCR3-negative and CXCR3-positive naive CD8 T cells (dated by TCRdb to about 2019). Notes on the research overall: In total, 120 million to 150 million TRB reads were obtained, which works out to roughly 1.5 +/- 0.3 million reads per library. The diversity and physicochemical repertoire analyses included about a dozen donors pooled from two independent experiments. The TRBV-TRBJ cluster analysis covered naive subsets from roughly five donors and memory cells from 3 donors. The paper's findings and limits, for the study overall: Within the same donor, TRBV-TRBJ usage looked similar between naive CXCR3-negative and CXCR3-positive cells, but memory cells had distinct patterns. TRB CDR3s from CXCR3-positive naive cells showed higher hydrophobicity (lower Kidera factor 4), lower energy, and higher strength and volume indices than CXCR3-negative naive cells. CXCR3 expression partially decreased after cryopreservation, so most assays used freshly isolated PBMCs. Comparably high repertoire diversity was found in both naive subsets, whereas much lower repertoire diversity was found in memory CD8+ T cells. Because surface CD5, which is linked to self-reactivity in mice, was comparable between the naive subsets, TCR interaction strength was also inferred from TRB CDR3 physicochemical properties.

Sequenced using a NextSeq 550. The Human TCR Profiling Kit (MiLaboratory) was used to prepare UMI-labeled 5' RACE TRB cDNA libraries. The full amount of extracted RNA was used for cDNA synthesis, and the full amount of resulting cDNA was used for PCR amplification. Libraries were prepared in parallel with an identical number of PCR cycles. The study's own analysis went as follows. With a requirement of at least two reads per UMI, MIGEC and MiXCR extracted about 57,000 +/- 9,900 unique UMI-labeled TRB cDNA molecules per library. On average, about 40,000 +/- 10,000 functional in-frame TRB CDR3 nucleotide clonotypes lacking stop codons were found per library. After each sample was downsampled to 5000 UMI-labeled TRB molecules, VDJtools was used to calculate diversity metrics such as normalized Shannon-Wiener and Chao1. VDJtools computed clonotype-size-weighted physicochemical properties of the central five CDR3 residues: interaction energy, strength, volume and Kidera factor 4. After the reads were reprocessed by TCRdb, one entry was made per CDR3 protein sequence, with no DNA. Clone size and V and J calls follow TCRdb, not the original study. The table for this sample lists 150,000 to 160,000 distinct CDR3 sequences. Together, the top ten hold under 0.5% of the sample.

Each CD8+ T cell subset was flow-sorted in triplicate, with 250,000 to 350,000 cells per subset placed directly into RLT lysis buffer. Naive CD8+ T cells were defined stringently as CD45RO-CCR7+CD27+CD95- to exclude memory contaminants. Peripheral blood mononuclear cells were isolated from buffy coats by standard density gradient centrifugation. A FACSAria III was used to flow-sort naive CD8+ T cells into CXCR3-negative and CXCR3-positive populations. Total RNA was extracted from sorted cells using an RNeasy Mini Kit. About this clonotype itself: Its antigen has not been determined.

From cysteine to phenylalanine, the CDR3 is 19 amino acids long. There is no recorded DNA. CDR1 is given as SEHNR and CDR2 as FQNEAQ, both from the germline V gene (reference sequence). The sample consisted of naive CXCR3+ CD8+ T cells from blood. Read against the paper, the sample's cell subset or site label means: CD45RO-CCR7+CD27+CD95- naive CD8+ T cells expressing CXCR3 (TNR3+). The receptor comes from a human donor in good health. Some clones in this sample may be carry-over from other donors' samples. The chain is assembled from TRBV7-9 and TRBJ2-1; the D call of TRBD2 rests on TCRdb alone, since no DNA is present to check it. The CDR3: CASSLSPYTVAGKGNEQFF. The entire variable domain, with the stretches around the CDR3 drawn from the reference TRBV7-9 and TRBJ2-1 proteins, is DTGVSQNPRHKITKRGQNVTFRCDPISEHNRLYWYRQTLGQGPEFLTYFQNEAQLEKSRLLSDRFSAERPKGSFSTLEIQRTEQGDSAMYLCASSLSPYTVAGKGNEQFFGPGTRLTVL.